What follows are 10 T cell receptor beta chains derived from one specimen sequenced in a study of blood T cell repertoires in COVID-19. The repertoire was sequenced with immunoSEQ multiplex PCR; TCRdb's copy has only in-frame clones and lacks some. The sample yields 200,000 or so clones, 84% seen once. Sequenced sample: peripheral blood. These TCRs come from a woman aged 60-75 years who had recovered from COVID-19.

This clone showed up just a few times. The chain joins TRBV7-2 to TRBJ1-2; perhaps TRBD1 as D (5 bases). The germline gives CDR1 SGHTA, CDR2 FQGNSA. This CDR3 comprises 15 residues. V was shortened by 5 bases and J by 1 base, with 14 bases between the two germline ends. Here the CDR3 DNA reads TGTGCCAGCAGCCGCTCGGGACTCCGTAACTATGGCTACACCTTC. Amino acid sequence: CASSRSGLRNYGYTF.

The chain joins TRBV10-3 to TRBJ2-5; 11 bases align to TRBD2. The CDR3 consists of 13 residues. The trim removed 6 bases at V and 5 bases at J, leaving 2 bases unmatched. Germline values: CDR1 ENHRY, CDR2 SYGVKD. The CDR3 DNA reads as TGTGCCATCAGCCGACTAGCGGGGGAGACCCAGTACTTC. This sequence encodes CAISRLAGETQYF.

CDR3 nucleotide sequence: TGTGCCTGGAGTCCCACACGATTCTATGGCTACACCTTC. Its translation is CAWSPTRFYGYTF. The chain joins TRBV30 to TRBJ1-2; no definite D call. CDR3 size: 13 residues. Germline V gene sequence: CDR1 GTSNPN, CDR2 SVGIG (reference sequence). The V end lost 2 bases, the J end lost 4 bases, and 11 bases lay between the germline ends.

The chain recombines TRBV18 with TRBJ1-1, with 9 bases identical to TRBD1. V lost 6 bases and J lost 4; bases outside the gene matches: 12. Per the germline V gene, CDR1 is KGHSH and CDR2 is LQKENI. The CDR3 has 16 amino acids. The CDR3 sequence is CASSADRGLAGTEAFF. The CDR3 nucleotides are TGTGCCAGCTCGGCGGACAGGGGATTAGCTGGCACTGAAGCTTTCTTT.

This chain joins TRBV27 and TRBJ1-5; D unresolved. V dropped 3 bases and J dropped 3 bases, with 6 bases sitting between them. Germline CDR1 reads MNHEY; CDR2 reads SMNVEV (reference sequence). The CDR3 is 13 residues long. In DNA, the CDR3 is TGTGCCAGCAGTTTCATCCCCAATCAGCCCCAGCATTTT. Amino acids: CASSFIPNQPQHF.

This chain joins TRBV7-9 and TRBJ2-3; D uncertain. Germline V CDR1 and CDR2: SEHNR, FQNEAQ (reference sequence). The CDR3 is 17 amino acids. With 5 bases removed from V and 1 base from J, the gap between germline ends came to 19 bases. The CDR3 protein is CASSPKALAPRTDTQYF. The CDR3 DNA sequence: TGTGCCAGCAGCCCCAAAGCGCTTGCGCCCCGCACAGATACGCAGTATTTT.

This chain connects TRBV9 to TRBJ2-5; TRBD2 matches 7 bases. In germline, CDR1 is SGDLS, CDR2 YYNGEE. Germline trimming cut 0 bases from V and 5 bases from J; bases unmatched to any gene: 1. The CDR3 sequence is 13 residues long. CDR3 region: CASSVELAETQYF. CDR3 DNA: TGTGCCAGCAGCGTAGAACTAGCGGAGACCCAGTACTTC.

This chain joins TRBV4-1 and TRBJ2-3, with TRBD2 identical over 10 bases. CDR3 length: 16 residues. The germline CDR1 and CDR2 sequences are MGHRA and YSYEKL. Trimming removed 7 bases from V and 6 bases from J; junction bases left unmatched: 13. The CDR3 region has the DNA TGCGCCAGCACCTCAAGGGCAGCGGGGGGGACCGATACGCAGTATTTT. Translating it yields CASTSRAAGGTDTQYF.

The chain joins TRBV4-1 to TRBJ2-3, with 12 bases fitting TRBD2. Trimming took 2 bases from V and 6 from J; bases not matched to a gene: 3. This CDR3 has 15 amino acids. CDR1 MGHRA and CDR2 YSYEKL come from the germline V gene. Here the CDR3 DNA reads TGCGCCAGCAGCCAACTAGCGGGGGGGCCCGATACGCAGTATTTT. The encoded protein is CASSQLAGGPDTQYF.

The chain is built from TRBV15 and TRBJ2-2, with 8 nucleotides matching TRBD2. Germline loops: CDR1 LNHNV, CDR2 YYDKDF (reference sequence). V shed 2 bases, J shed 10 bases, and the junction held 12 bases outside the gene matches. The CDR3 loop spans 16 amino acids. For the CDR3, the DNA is TGTGCCACCAGCAGATCTCCGGGACTAGTTGGACCGGAGCTGTTTTTT. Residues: CATSRSPGLVGPELFF. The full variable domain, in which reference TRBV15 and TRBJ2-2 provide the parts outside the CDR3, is DAMVIQNPRYQVTQFGKPVTLSCSQTLNHNVMYWYQQKSSQAPKLLFHYYDKDFNNEADTPDNFQSRRPNTSFCFLDIRSPGLGDTAMYLCATSRSPGLVGPELFFGEGSRLTVL.